The 2 T cell receptor beta chains below all came from one sample that was sequenced in a study of T-cell memory formation after mild COVID-19. TCRdb re-derived calls from the 5' RACE reads in MiXCR, one entry per CDR3 protein. Here the sample spans hundreds of thousands of distinct CDR3 sequences, 20% being singletons. The specimen sequenced was PBMCs or a T cell subset sorted from them (not recorded which). These receptors all come from an adult woman who had mild COVID-19 (a few samples of this study predate the infection). Cell type and time point are not known.

This clonotype was observed a handful of times. The chain combines TRBV5-1 with TRBJ1-1; D call uncertain. Trimming took 4 bases from V and 3 from J, leaving 7 bases between them. This CDR3 contains 12 residues. The germline gives CDR1 SGHRS, CDR2 YFSETQ. The CDR3 loop is CASSGGYTEAFF. The CDR3 DNA follows: TGCGCCAGCAGCGGTGGCTACACTGAAGCTTTCTTT.

The sample holds a few counts of this clonotype. V gene TRBV12-3 or TRBV12-4 combines with J gene TRBJ1-1, with a tentative D call TRBD1 (5 bases). The germline V and J ends were trimmed by 8 bases and 7 bases, with 17 bases remaining between them. The CDR3 spans 13 residues. The CDR3 reads CASLWGLTREAFF. The CDR3 nucleotides are TGTGCCAGCCTTTGGGGACTCACCCGTGAAGCTTTCTTT.